This TCR beta chain emerged from a study of T cells after posttransplantation cyclophosphamide (TCRdb year 2016). Study-wide context: Using TRB sequencing, the study followed how the T cell repertoire rebuilt after myeloablative bone marrow transplantation with posttransplantation cyclophosphamide given as GVHD prophylaxis. Up to about 3 additional blood samples from 2 to 5.2 years after transplant were also TRB-sequenced in 3 patients, as was pretransplant blood from several patients. TRA and TRB clonality were tightly correlated in 10 or so samples, so subsequent TCR analyses focused on TRB only. Samples from around 37 PTCy-treated patients, along with samples from some 17 of their related bone marrow donors, underwent antigen receptor sequencing. Public TRB sequences were checked against a database of over 3,600 sequences associated with responses to pathogens, tumor antigens, self-antigens and alloantigens. Blood from all 35 or so PTCy patients who had 1-year posttransplant specimens underwent TRB sequencing.

After removal of 6 bases from V and 8 bases from J, the junction retains 9 bases not matched to a gene. CDR3 length: 13 amino acids, cysteine to phenylalanine. Kept here is only the CDR3 DNA, which spans 39 bases and is read in frame from base 1. Based on the germline V gene (reference sequence), the CDR1 and CDR2 sequences are MNHEY and SMNVEV. The PTCy-treated patients were drawn from a prospective, multi-institutional clinical trial. Mononuclear cells from peripheral blood and bone marrow were separated by Ficoll-Hypaque density centrifugation and then cryopreserved. The study at large found these results: The TRB repertoires of T cells infiltrating skin or the GI tract showed only limited overlap with the TRB repertoires found in blood. Across a few dozen patients, TRB clonality was highly associated with recipient CMV seropositivity and CMV reactivation, and diversity in PTCy patients was similar to diversity in CNI/methotrexate controls. At 1-2 months, donor-recipient similarity was low but rose over the first year, and the later blood repertoires were often dominated by donor CD8+ memory clones.

Of note for this clone: This clone's antigen is unknown. It has no much larger one-base neighbor in the sample; base qualities were not kept.

TRB sequencing was run on genomic DNA with either the immunoSEQ assay at survey resolution or the hsTCRB kit. The authors processed their data as follows. Initial read processing used immunoSEQ software, and repertoire analyses used the LymphoSeq R package. Clonality was computed as 1 minus normalized Shannon entropy; Gini coefficient was also calculated for each TRB dataset. Phenotypes of unsorted samples were inferred by mapping TRB sequences from sorted subsets of the recipient or donor onto unsorted samples of the same recipient. TCRdb limited this immuneACCESS table to in-frame rearrangements with V and J called. A share of clones is missing; checked studies link under half to unresolved V genes, and the rest is unexplained. V and J calls plus clone size are reproduced from that table; the DNA served to infer D and trimming. Counted in this sample were 32,000 or so clones; 80% to 90% of them appeared once. 15% of the sample is held by the ten biggest clonotypes.

The sequenced sample consisted of PBMCs. The TCR was taken from a woman in her 40s with a blood cancer, CMV-positive, and with a related stem cell donor. This receptor chain uses TRBV27 and TRBJ1-2; TRBD1 fits 7 bases in the junction. The DNA sequence is given as TGTGCCAGCAGCAATTTCCAGGGGGAAGGCTACACCTTC. It is translated as CASSNFQGEGYTF.